This T cell receptor beta chain emerged from a study of blood T cell repertoires in COVID-19. The CDR3 contains 15 residues. The germline gives CDR1 SEHNR, CDR2 FQNEAQ (reference sequence). The trim removed 5 bases at V and 4 bases at J, leaving 2 bases unmatched. In the authors' workflow: Estimates of nucleated cell counts were drawn from the amplification of reference gene primers. Repertoires were generated with immunoSEQ multiplex PCR, while TCRdb's copy carries only in-frame clones and drops some. V, J and clone size were drawn from that table, and D and trimming were deduced from the DNA. The sample consists of about 190,000 clones, about three quarters of them appearing once.

This clonotype was obtained from a woman in her sixties or seventies with acute or convalescent COVID-19. The sequencing input was peripheral blood. The J gene is TRBJ2-2, the V gene TRBV7-9; 12 positions agree with TRBD2. Written as DNA, the CDR3 is TGTGCCAGCAGCCGGACTAGCGGGACCACCGGGGAGCTGTTTTTT. Protein: CASSRTSGTTGELFF.